These T cell receptor beta chains were read from a single sample in a study of T cell responses to AZD1222 COVID-19 vaccine. The data were produced by immunoSEQ multiplex PCR, yet TCRdb's version contains in-frame clones alone and is incomplete. The table lists approximately 160,000 clones, approximately 90% of them singletons, with less than 5.5% in the top ten. The sequenced sample was peripheral blood, obtained on day 0 of AZD1222 vaccination. These receptors originate from an adult in good health. The CDR3 runs from the conserved cysteine through the conserved F or W. D genes are given only for firm matches. Clone size is not always given. Where it is, it says once, few, many or a class for expanded clones.

>NA|NA|15|TRBV4-1|TRBJ1-2
CASSQDPGDHYGYTF
TGCGCCAGCAGCCAAGATCCGGGGGATCACTATGGCTACACCTTC
>TRBD1|NA|16|TRBV18|TRBJ2-7
CASTGQATIGPHEQYF
TGTGCCAGCACCGGACAGGCAACGATCGGCCCCCACGAGCAGTACTTC
>NA|NA|16|TRBV28|TRBJ1-3
CASSSSGAPLGNTIYF
TGTGCCAGCAGTAGTTCAGGGGCTCCTCTCGGAAACACCATATATTTT
>NA|NA|15|TRBV28|TRBJ1-5
CASSPGSGGVQPQHF
TGTGCCAGCAGCCCGGGATCGGGTGGGGTACAGCCCCAGCATTTT
>NA|NA|12|TRBV10-2|TRBJ1-1
CASSIGGTEAFF
TGCGCCAGCAGTATTGGGGGAACTGAAGCTTTCTTT
>NA|NA|14|TRBV19|TRBJ1-2
CASSPRGANYGYTF
TGTGCCAGTAGTCCTCGCGGTGCTAACTATGGCTACACCTTC
>NA|NA|13|TRBV7-2|TRBJ2-3
CASSLGGDDTQYF
TGTGCCAGCAGCTTAGGGGGTGATGATACGCAGTATTTT
>NA|NA|14|TRBV5-4|TRBJ1-1
CASSLRTGLGEAFF
TGTGCCAGCAGCTTAAGAACGGGGTTGGGTGAAGCTTTCTTT
>NA|NA|13|TRBV5-5|TRBJ2-5
CASSLGGQETQYF
TGTGCCAGCAGCTTGGGTGGCCAAGAGACCCAGTACTTC
>NA|NA|14|TRBV27|TRBJ1-6
CASSLGQGNSPLHF
TGTGCCAGCAGTTTGGGGCAGGGGAATTCACCCCTCCACTTT
>NA|NA|14|TRBV27|TRBJ1-5
CASRKGGSNQPQHF
TGTGCCAGCAGGAAAGGGGGAAGCAATCAGCCCCAGCATTTT
>NA|NA|14|TRBV7-3|TRBJ2-1
CASSATGPGQEQFF
TGTGCCAGCAGCGCGACCGGCCCGGGACAAGAGCAGTTCTTC
>NA|NA|14|TRBV30|TRBJ2-7
CAWSKGSTLWEQYF
TGTGCCTGGAGTAAGGGGTCCACCCTCTGGGAGCAGTACTTC
>TRBD2|NA|15|TRBV7-9|TRBJ2-1
CASNNTGTSGQEQFF
TGTGCCAGCAACAATACCGGGACTAGCGGCCAGGAGCAGTTCTTC
>TRBD1|NA|15|TRBV6-1|TRBJ1-5
CASSEQGARNQPQHF
TGTGCCAGCAGTGAACAGGGGGCGCGGAATCAGCCCCAGCATTTT
>NA|NA|13|TRBV12-5|TRBJ1-1
CASGLLGHSIAFF
TGTGCTAGTGGTTTGTTGGGACATTCAATAGCTTTCTTT
>NA|NA|17|TRBV24-1|TRBJ2-2
CATSDLPLDTNTGELFF
TGTGCCACCAGTGATTTGCCGTTGGATACGAACACCGGGGAGCTGTTTTTT
>NA|once|13|TRBV6-5|TRBJ1-2
CASGATGADGYTF
TGTGCCAGCGGCGCTACGGGGGCGGATGGCTACACCTTC
>NA|once|14|TRBV28|TRBJ2-5
CASTPLRSGETQYF
TGTGCCAGCACCCCCCTTAGGAGCGGAGAGACCCAGTACTTC
>NA|NA|13|TRBV9|TRBJ1-2
CASSPGAHYGYTF
TGTGCCAGCAGCCCAGGAGCCCACTATGGCTACACCTTC
>NA|NA|14|TRBV2|TRBJ1-5
CASRRGVARQPQHF
TGTGCCAGCAGGCGGGGAGTGGCACGTCAGCCCCAGCATTTT
>NA|once|11|TRBV28|TRBJ1-3
CASSPGNTIYF
TGTGCCAGCAGTCCCGGAAACACCATATATTTT
>NA|NA|14|TRBV5-4|TRBJ1-1
CACAYGQMNTEAFF
TGTGCCTGCGCCTACGGACAGATGAACACTGAAGCTTTCTTT
>NA|once|15|TRBV7-8|TRBJ2-3
CASSRGSGLTDTQYF
TGTGCCAGCAGTAGGGGGAGCGGGCTAACAGATACGCAGTATTTT
>TRBD1|NA|13|TRBV3-1/TRBV3-2|TRBJ2-7
CASSQGQGREQYF
TGTGCCAGCAGTCAGGGACAGGGTCGCGAGCAGTACTTC
>NA|NA|11|TRBV24-1|TRBJ2-3
CATSGPSTQYF
TGTGCCACCAGTGGACCCAGCACGCAGTATTTT